The source of this T cell receptor (beta chain) is a study of cytomegalovirus exposure and HLA in healthy donors. Study in general: Tens of millions of unique TCRs from HLA-typed donors were held in an early data release. General study findings and limits: Per a prior analysis, the majority of TCR beta V segments were productive roughly 90% or roughly 30% of the time. It is likely that the observed cluster of highly shared sequence variants was a sequencing artifact. An apparent linkage of common viral pathogens to several of the most significant clusters emerged in a later analysis.

The PCR used 60 Vbeta and 13 Jbeta primers. Clones were sequenced by immunoSEQ multiplex PCR, and TCRdb holds only the in-frame ones, with some missing. The repertoire holds approximately 180,000 clones, 81% seen once, with approximately 1.8% in the top ten. Germline values: CDR1 SGHDN, CDR2 FVKESK. The length of the CDR3 is 13 residues. V shed 0 bases and J shed 13 bases, with 13 bases lying between them. In the case of this clone: Its target is not known.

Sequenced sample: PBMCs. The sequence was collected from a man aged 18 to 35 in good health and CMV-seronegative. J is TRBJ2-1 and V is TRBV14; no clear D. DNA of the CDR3: TGTGCCAGCAGCCAAGATCCAGCGTACCTCCAGTTCTTC. The encoded protein is CASSQDPAYLQFF.